Listed below are T cell receptor beta chains from one sample, sequenced in a study of beta chain features in type 1 diabetes. The protocol was immunoSEQ multiplex PCR, while the TCRdb copy is restricted to in-frame clones and leaves out a portion. The repertoire holds a few hundred thousand clones, with approximately 11% as singletons. Sequenced: central memory CD4+ T cells from blood. These receptor sequences come from a young man in good health. The CDR3 runs from the conserved cysteine through the conserved F or W.

V,J,CDR3
TRBV7-2,TRBJ2-1,CASSRNAASNEQFF
TRBV6-1,TRBJ1-2,CASSGGGTGTGDGYTF
TRBV6-1,TRBJ1-5,CASSVQGAQPQHF
TRBV7-2,TRBJ2-1,CASSFELAGGNEQFF
TRBV18,TRBJ2-3,CASSPAAGQRDTDTQYF
TRBV5-1,TRBJ2-5,CASSLGFGETQYF
TRBV5-5,TRBJ2-1,CASSKGLYNEQFF
TRBV5-4,TRBJ2-4,CASSRPDGNIQYF
TRBV28,TRBJ2-5,CASSTPGGAQETQYF
TRBV30,TRBJ2-5,CAWAGQETQYF
TRBV15,TRBJ2-5,CATSRRRSQETQYF
TRBV30,TRBJ2-7,CAWSPLANYEQYF
TRBV30,TRBJ2-1,CAWLKQGTYLGFF
TRBV7-9,TRBJ1-4,CASSPRGRGEKLFF